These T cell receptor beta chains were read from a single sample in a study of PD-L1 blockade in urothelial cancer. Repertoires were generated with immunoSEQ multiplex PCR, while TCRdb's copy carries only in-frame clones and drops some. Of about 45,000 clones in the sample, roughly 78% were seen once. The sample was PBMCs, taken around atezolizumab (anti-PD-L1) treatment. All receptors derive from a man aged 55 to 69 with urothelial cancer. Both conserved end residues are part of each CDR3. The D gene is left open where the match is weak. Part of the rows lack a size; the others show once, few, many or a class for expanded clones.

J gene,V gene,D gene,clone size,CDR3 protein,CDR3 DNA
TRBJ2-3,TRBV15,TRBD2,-,CATSRGLGGAGGISTDTQYF,TGTGCCACCAGCAGAGGCTTGGGGGGAGCGGGGGGGATCTCCACAGATACGCAGTATTTT
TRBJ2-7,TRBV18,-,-,CASSPPAGYSYEQYF,TGTGCCAGCTCACCACCCGCAGGGTACTCCTACGAGCAGTACTTC
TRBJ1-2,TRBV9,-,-,CASSVELWGRSDGYTF,TGTGCCAGCAGCGTAGAGTTATGGGGGAGGTCGGATGGCTACACCTTC
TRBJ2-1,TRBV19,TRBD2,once,CASSPKETSGGDSHEQFF,TGTGCCAGTAGTCCAAAGGAGACTAGCGGGGGGGATTCGCATGAGCAGTTCTTC
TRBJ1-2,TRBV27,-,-,CASSTSVGHGYTF,TGTGCCAGCAGTACCTCGGTGGGACACGGCTACACCTTC
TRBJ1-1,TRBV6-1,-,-,CASNYRENTEAFF,TGTGCCAGCAATTACAGGGAGAACACTGAAGCTTTCTTT
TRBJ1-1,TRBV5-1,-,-,CASSWGDTEAFF,TGCGCCAGCAGCTGGGGGGACACTGAAGCTTTCTTT
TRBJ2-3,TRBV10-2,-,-,CASSGTGDTQYF,TGCGCCAGCAGTGGGACGGGGGATACGCAGTATTTT
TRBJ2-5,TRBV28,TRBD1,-,CASSYPLQGAGETQYF,TGTGCCAGCAGTTACCCACTACAGGGGGCCGGGGAGACCCAGTACTTC
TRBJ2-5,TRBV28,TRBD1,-,CASSSPGDRQWETQYF,TGTGCCAGCAGTTCCCCTGGGGACAGGCAGTGGGAGACCCAGTACTTC
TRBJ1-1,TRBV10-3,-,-,CAISDIMNTEAFF,TGTGCCATCAGTGATATAATGAACACTGAAGCTTTCTTT
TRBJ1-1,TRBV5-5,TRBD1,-,CASSREPGQDLLNTEAFF,TGTGCCAGCAGTCGGGAACCGGGACAGGATTTATTGAACACTGAAGCTTTCTTT
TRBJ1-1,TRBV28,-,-,CASTPIGSSSTEAFF,TGTGCCAGCACCCCAATCGGGTCATCTAGTACTGAAGCTTTCTTT
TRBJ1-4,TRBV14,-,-,CASSQGGLINEKLFF,TGTGCCAGCAGCCAAGGGGGCCTAATAAATGAAAAACTGTTTTTT
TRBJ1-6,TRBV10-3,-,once,CAIKATGPKGSPLHF,TGTGCCATCAAAGCGACAGGACCGAAGGGTTCACCCCTCCACTTT
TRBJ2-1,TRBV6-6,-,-,CASRTPGNEQFF,TGTGCCAGCAGGACACCGGGGAATGAGCAGTTCTTC
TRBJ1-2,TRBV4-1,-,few,CASSQDPGDGGYTF,TGCGCCAGCAGCCAAGATCCAGGGGATGGCGGCTACACCTTC
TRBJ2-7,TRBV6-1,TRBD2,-,CASKGTSGALRQYF,TGTGCCAGCAAAGGGACTAGCGGGGCTCTAAGGCAGTACTTC
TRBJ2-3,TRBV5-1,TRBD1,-,CASSLGGQGRDTQYF,TGCGCCAGCAGCTTGGGCGGACAGGGGAGAGATACGCAGTATTTT
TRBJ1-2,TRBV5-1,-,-,CASSLESVPLGYTF,TGCGCCAGCAGCTTGGAATCGGTCCCACTTGGCTACACCTTC
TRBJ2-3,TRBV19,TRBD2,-,CASSMASGASTDTQYF,TGTGCCAGTAGTATGGCTAGCGGGGCTAGCACAGATACGCAGTATTTT
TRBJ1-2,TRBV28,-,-,CATLPGNYGYTF,TGTGCCACCCTTCCGGGGAACTATGGCTACACCTTC
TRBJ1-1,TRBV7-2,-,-,CASSQLGMNTEAFF,TGTGCCAGCAGCCAACTGGGCATGAACACTGAAGCTTTCTTT
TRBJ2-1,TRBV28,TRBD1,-,CASRLPGTGVKGQFF,TGTGCCAGCAGATTACCCGGGACAGGGGTAAAAGGGCAGTTCTTC
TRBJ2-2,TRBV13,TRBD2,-,CASSFASSGLAVTGELFF,TGTGCCAGCAGTTTTGCATCCTCAGGACTAGCGGTCACCGGGGAGCTGTTTTTT
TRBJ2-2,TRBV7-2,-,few,CASSLYPGRSGELFF,TGTGCCAGCAGCTTATACCCGGGGAGGTCCGGGGAGCTGTTTTTT
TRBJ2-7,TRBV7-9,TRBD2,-,CASSGGGGRELYEQYF,TGTGCCAGCAGCGGCGGGGGTGGGCGGGAGCTATACGAGCAGTACTTC
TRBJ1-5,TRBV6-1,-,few,CASSDGGGQPQHF,TGTGCCAGCAGTGACGGGGGGGGTCAGCCCCAGCATTTT
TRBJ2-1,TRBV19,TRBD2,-,CASSPGRQLGSGRARDEQFF,TGTGCCAGTAGTCCGGGACGGCAGCTAGGTAGCGGGAGGGCGAGGGATGAGCAGTTCTTC
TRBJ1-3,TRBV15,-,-,CATSRDSLSGNTIYF,TGTGCCACCAGCAGAGACAGTCTCTCTGGAAACACCATATATTTT
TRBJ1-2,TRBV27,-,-,CASSLMPTGGTYGYTF,TGTGCCAGCAGTTTAATGCCCACGGGAGGGACCTATGGCTACACCTTC
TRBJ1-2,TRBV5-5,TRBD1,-,CASSWVPGQGAFGYTF,TGTGCCAGCAGCTGGGTTCCGGGACAGGGGGCCTTTGGCTACACCTTC
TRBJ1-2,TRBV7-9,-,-,CASSLAGTSNGYTF,TGTGCCAGCAGCTTAGCCGGGACATCTAATGGCTACACCTTC
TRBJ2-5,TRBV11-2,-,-,CASSLRRGGQGGETQYF,TGTGCCAGCAGCTTGCGTCGAGGTGGGCAGGGGGGAGAGACCCAGTACTTC
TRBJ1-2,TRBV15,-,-,CATSRPGYGYTF,TGTGCCACCAGCAGACCCGGCTATGGCTACACCTTC
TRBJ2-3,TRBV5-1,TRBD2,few,CASSLGLAGTRSSDTQYF,TGCGCCAGCAGCTTAGGACTAGCGGGGACCCGAAGTTCAGATACGCAGTATTTT
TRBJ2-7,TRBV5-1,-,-,CASSFGQPYEQYF,TGCGCCAGCAGCTTCGGACAGCCCTACGAGCAGTACTTC
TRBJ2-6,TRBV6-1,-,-,CASSAIQGLSSGANVLTF,TGTGCCAGCAGTGCAATACAGGGTCTAAGCTCTGGGGCCAACGTCCTGACTTTC
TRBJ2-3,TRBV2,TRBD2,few,CASRLAGGTGDTQYF,TGTGCCAGCAGACTAGCGGGGGGTACTGGAGATACGCAGTATTTT
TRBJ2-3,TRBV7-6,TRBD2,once,CASSLGTSGRFTDTQYF,TGTGCCAGCAGCTTGGGGACTAGCGGGAGGTTCACAGATACGCAGTATTTT
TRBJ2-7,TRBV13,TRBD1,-,CASSSPGQGSYEQYF,TGTGCCAGCAGCTCACCCGGACAGGGATCCTACGAGCAGTACTTC
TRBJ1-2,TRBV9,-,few,CASSVGVGGRNYGYTF,TGTGCCAGCAGCGTAGGTGTCGGGGGGCGCAACTATGGCTACACCTTC
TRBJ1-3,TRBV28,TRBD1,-,CASTWGTGVGNTIYF,TGTGCCAGCACTTGGGGGACAGGGGTCGGAAACACCATATATTTT
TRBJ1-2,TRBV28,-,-,CATQVGGYGYTF,TGTGCCACACAGGTGGGGGGCTATGGCTACACCTTC
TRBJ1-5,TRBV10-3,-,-,CAINPGVDQPQHF,TGTGCCATCAACCCGGGAGTTGATCAGCCCCAGCATTTT
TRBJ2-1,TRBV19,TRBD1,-,CASSLGQGPYNEQFF,TGTGCCAGTAGCCTCGGACAGGGACCCTACAATGAGCAGTTCTTC
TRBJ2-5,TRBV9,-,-,CASSVAGLSTETQYF,TGTGCCAGCAGCGTAGCGGGACTCTCCACAGAGACCCAGTACTTC
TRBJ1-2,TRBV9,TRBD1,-,CASTRPGTGWNGYTF,TGTGCCAGCACCCGTCCCGGGACAGGGTGGAATGGCTACACCTTC
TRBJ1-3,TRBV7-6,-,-,CASSLTATALSGNTIYF,TGTGCCAGCAGCTTGACTGCCACTGCCCTCTCTGGAAACACCATATATTTT
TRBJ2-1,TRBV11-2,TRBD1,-,CASSPGQAEQFF,TGTGCCAGCAGCCCCGGACAGGCTGAGCAGTTCTTC